This TCR beta chain is drawn from a study of T cell changes during pregnancy in multiple sclerosis. The trim removed 1 base at V and 3 bases at J, leaving 6 bases unmatched. Germline V gene sequence: CDR1 MDHEN, CDR2 SYDVKM. There are 16 residues in the CDR3. The table came from immunoSEQ multiplex PCR; TCRdb's copy has only in-frame clones and leaves some out. This table holds roughly 30,000 clones, 90% found once. The starting material was CD8+ T cells from peripheral blood mononuclear cells, obtained in the second trimester of pregnancy. V is TRBV28 and J is TRBJ2-7, with TRBD2 identical over 10 bases. This clonotype was sampled from a female donor with multiple sclerosis, enrolled in a pregnancy study. CDR3 protein: CASSLYQASGSYEQYF. CDR3 nucleotide sequence: TGTGCCAGCAGTTTATATCAGGCTAGCGGGAGCTACGAGCAGTACTTC.